These T cell receptor beta chains were read from a single sample in a study of blood T cell repertoires in COVID-19. The method was immunoSEQ multiplex PCR; TCRdb's version includes in-frame clones alone and lacks a portion of them. The sample lists 310,000 or so clones; around 86% were seen once. Specimen: PBMCs or T cells enriched from blood (not recorded which). These receptor sequences come from a woman aged 18-29 years who had recovered from COVID-19. CDR3s include the opening cysteine and the closing phenylalanine or tryptophan. A D gene is named only where the DNA matches it firmly. Clone size is stated in some rows and not others, as once, few, many or a class when expanded.

clone_size,j_call,v_call,d_call,cdr3_length,cdr3_nt,cdr3_aa
.,TRBJ1-4,TRBV27,.,18,TGTGCCAGCAGTCAAACAGCTCCCAGGCGGGGTACTAATGAAAAACTGTTTTTT,CASSQTAPRRGTNEKLFF
.,TRBJ1-1,TRBV6-5,.,13,TGTGCCAGCAGCGATAGACAGAACACTGAAGCTTTCTTT,CASSDRQNTEAFF
.,TRBJ2-7,TRBV20-1,.,11,TGCAGTGCAGGGGGAACCTACGAGCAGTACTTC,CSAGGTYEQYF
.,TRBJ1-1,TRBV10-3,TRBD1,14,TGTGCCATCAGTGTTCAGGGGGCTAACACTGAAGCTTTCTTT,CAISVQGANTEAFF
.,TRBJ2-7,TRBV28,TRBD2,13,TGTGCCAGCAGCCCTCCGGGACTAGCTCCCCAGTACTTC,CASSPPGLAPQYF
.,TRBJ1-4,TRBV30,.,13,TGTGCCTGGAGCCGACGGGGTAATGAAAAACTGTTTTTT,CAWSRRGNEKLFF
.,TRBJ1-6,TRBV24-1,TRBD1,14,TGTGCCACCAGTGATTCGTACAGGGGGGAACCCCTCCACTTT,CATSDSYRGEPLHF
.,TRBJ2-3,TRBV10-3,TRBD2,19,TGTGCCATCAGTCCGAGCTTAGGACTAGCGGGGACTAGCACAGATACGCAGTATTTT,CAISPSLGLAGTSTDTQYF
.,TRBJ1-2,TRBV11-2,TRBD1,15,TGTGCCAGCAGCCCCTGGGACAGGGTTAACTATGGCTACACCTTC,CASSPWDRVNYGYTF
.,TRBJ1-3,TRBV7-9,.,19,TGTGCCAGCAGTGACCCTCAGCAGCCGGGGGTCTTCTCTGGAAACACCATATATTTT,CASSDPQQPGVFSGNTIYF
.,TRBJ1-6,TRBV27,TRBD1,15,TGTGCCAGCAGTCTCGGACAGGGAGTTAATTCACCCCTCCACTTT,CASSLGQGVNSPLHF
.,TRBJ1-6,TRBV6-5,.,15,TGTGCCAGCGGGGGGGGGAGCACCTATAATTCACCCCTCCACTTT,CASGGGSTYNSPLHF
.,TRBJ1-3,TRBV18,TRBD1,16,TGTGCCAGCTCACCTGGACAGGACATCTCTGGAAACACCATATATTTT,CASSPGQDISGNTIYF
.,TRBJ1-4,TRBV5-1,.,16,TGCGCCAGCAGCGGGAGACCGCCCGGGAATAATGAAAAACTGTTTTTT,CASSGRPPGNNEKLFF
.,TRBJ1-4,TRBV6-5,.,16,TGTGCCAGCAGTTTGCTGCCGGGACATGGAGGTGAAAAACTGTTTTTT,CASSLLPGHGGEKLFF
.,TRBJ1-4,TRBV7-9,TRBD1,16,TGTGCCAGCAGCTCAACTAAGGGACAGGGTAATGAAAAACTGTTTTTT,CASSSTKGQGNEKLFF
.,TRBJ1-3,TRBV4-1,.,15,TGCGCCAGCAGCCAAGACGTTGGGCCTGGAAACACCATATATTTT,CASSQDVGPGNTIYF
.,TRBJ2-2,TRBV2,TRBD1,12,TGTGCCAGCGACAGGGTTGGCGGGGAGCTGTTTTTT,CASDRVGGELFF
few,TRBJ2-2,TRBV28,.,13,TGTGCCAGCATGTACGAGGACACCGGGGAGCTGTTTTTT,CASMYEDTGELFF
.,TRBJ2-7,TRBV9,TRBD1,15,TGTGCCAGCAGCCAACCGGGACAGGGGGGCCACGAGCAGTACTTC,CASSQPGQGGHEQYF
.,TRBJ2-3,TRBV24-1,TRBD2,15,TGTGCCACCAGTGAAAGCGGGGAAAGCACAGATACGCAGTATTTT,CATSESGESTDTQYF
.,TRBJ2-5,TRBV13,TRBD1,16,TGTGCCAGCAGCTTATATTCGGGACAGGGAGGGGAGACCCAGTACTTC,CASSLYSGQGGETQYF
few,TRBJ1-1,TRBV2,TRBD1,15,TGTGCCAGCAGTGGTCCAGGGGGACTGAACACTGAAGCTTTCTTT,CASSGPGGLNTEAFF
once,TRBJ1-1,TRBV19,TRBD1,15,TGTGCCAGTAGTACCGGAGGACAGGGGAACACTGAAGCTTTCTTT,CASSTGGQGNTEAFF
.,TRBJ2-7,TRBV5-1,TRBD2,17,TGCGCCAGCAGCTTGGGACTAGCGGGAGCCAACTCCTACGAGCAGTACTTC,CASSLGLAGANSYEQYF
.,TRBJ2-3,TRBV3-1/TRBV3-2,TRBD2,14,TGTGCCAGCAGCCAAGGTGGGACTAGCGGACCGCAGTATTTT,CASSQGGTSGPQYF
.,TRBJ1-2,TRBV25-1,.,16,TGTGCCAGCGGACCCCAGGGGCCTCCCCCCCTATATGGCTACACCTTC,CASGPQGPPPLYGYTF
.,TRBJ1-2,TRBV2,TRBD1,14,TGTGCCAGCAGTGGACAGGGGTTTGGCTATGGCTACACCTTC,CASSGQGFGYGYTF
.,TRBJ2-7,TRBV24-1,.,13,TGTGCCACCAGTGATCCACGGGGCTACGAGCAGTACTTC,CATSDPRGYEQYF
.,TRBJ1-1,TRBV28,.,15,TGTGCCAGCAGACCCGAGAAGGGGTCGAACACTGAAGCTTTCTTT,CASRPEKGSNTEAFF
.,TRBJ2-2,TRBV2,TRBD1,16,TGTGCCAGCAGACAGGGACAGCACCCGAACACCGGGGAGCTGTTTTTT,CASRQGQHPNTGELFF
.,TRBJ1-6,TRBV7-9,TRBD1,17,TGTGCCAGCAGCTTAGTTCATCGACAGGGGGATGGTTCACCCCTCCACTTT,CASSLVHRQGDGSPLHF
.,TRBJ2-3,TRBV2,TRBD2,15,TGTGCCAGCAGCAGACTAGCGGGGAACACAGATACGCAGTATTTT,CASSRLAGNTDTQYF
.,TRBJ2-5,TRBV5-1,TRBD2,16,TGCGCCAGCAGCGCCGGGACTAGCGGGAGTAGAGAGACCCAGTACTTC,CASSAGTSGSRETQYF
once,TRBJ1-6,TRBV7-3,TRBD1,14,TGTGCCAGCAGCCTGGGGACAGTTAATTCACCCCTCCACTTT,CASSLGTVNSPLHF
.,TRBJ1-1,TRBV20-1,.,15,TGCAGTGCTAGTCCTCCGACAGGTATGAACACTGAAGCTTTCTTT,CSASPPTGMNTEAFF
.,TRBJ1-2,TRBV3-1/TRBV3-2,TRBD1,12,TGTGCCAGCAGCCAGGACAGGGGCGGCTACACCTTC,CASSQDRGGYTF
.,TRBJ1-1,TRBV20-1,.,13,TGCAGTGCTAGTCGGGTTTCCTACACTGAAGCTTTCTTT,CSASRVSYTEAFF
.,TRBJ2-3,TRBV6-5,.,12,TGTGCCTCCTCGGGTAGCACAGATACGCAGTATTTT,CASSGSTDTQYF
.,TRBJ1-3,TRBV30,.,13,TGTGCCTGGATATGGGGAGGCGGAAACACCATATATTTT,CAWIWGGGNTIYF
.,TRBJ2-7,TRBV19,TRBD2,17,TGTGCCAGTAGAGGGGGCCTAGCGGGAGGGCCTGCCTACGAGCAGTACTTC,CASRGGLAGGPAYEQYF
.,TRBJ2-1,TRBV19,TRBD2,18,TGTGCCAGTAGTTCTAGGGCTAGCGGGGGGGTAGCCCACAATGAGCAGTTCTTC,CASSSRASGGVAHNEQFF